This TCR beta chain came from a study of shared clonotypes between healthy human individuals. CDR3 size: 15 residues. Germline V lookup: CDR1 MNHEY, CDR2 SMNVEV (reference sequence). Trimming took 2 bases from V and 0 from J, leaving 11 bases between them. Concerning this clone: Its antigen is not identified.

Findings of the study overall: Despite large depth, rarefaction showed incomplete sorted-subset sequencing. Generally, naive subsets (rather than memory subsets) showed larger estimated richness.

Assay execution took place at the deep level. Assay: immunoSEQ multiplex PCR; the TCRdb copy retains only in-frame clones and omits some. Of roughly 100,000 clones in the sample, roughly 66% were seen once. What was sequenced was memory CD8+ T cells sorted from blood. Subset denoted: CD45RO+ cells pooled with CCR7-negative TemRA cells. The chain has TRBV27 and TRBJ2-7; D may be TRBD1 or TRBD2 (6 bases each). This TCR came from a woman between 25 and 40 years old in good health. CDR3 protein: CASSLEGGSSYEQYF. CDR3 in DNA: TGTGCCAGCAGTTTAGAGGGGGGCAGCTCCTACGAGCAGTACTTC.